The 29 T cell receptor beta chains listed next were all sequenced from one sample in a study of T-cell reconstitution after alpha-beta-depleted transplantation in children (TCRdb year 2016). Receptor amplification or capture employed PCR. The run used an Illumina HiSeq 2500. TCR library preparation used molecular barcoding, with unique molecular identifiers applied to normalize quantification of the TCRbeta repertoire. Clones were called with MiXCR by TCRdb after fastp trimmed the public reads at Q25, and only in-frame beta chains were retained. Rows with one shared CDR3 protein collapse into an entry with the most common genes and DNA. The sample profile shows 100,000 or so distinct CDR3 sequences; 15% to 17% of them were found once. The ten largest clones take up roughly a fifth of the sample. The treatment or condition label, read with the paper, signifies: allogeneic hematopoietic cell transplantation with graft depleted of TCRalphabeta T cells and CD19 B cells.

Specimen: PBMCs, mostly from graft donor cells, collected 180 days after TCRalphabeta/CD19-depleted stem cell transplant. Receptors were obtained from a male patient aged 2 to 9 who had a stem cell transplant for acute lymphoblastic leukemia, so the T cells may come from the graft donor.

The chain is built from TRBV5-5 and TRBJ1-6; perhaps TRBD1 as D (5 bases). CDR3 size: 16 residues. V was cut by 1 base and J by 8 bases, with 16 bases left in between. Germline V lookup: CDR1 SGHKS, CDR2 YYEKEE (reference sequence). The CDR3 protein is CASSLTGGLTDSPLHF. The DNA for the CDR3 is TGTGCCAGCAGCTTGACAGGAGGTTTAACGGATTCACCCCTCCACTTT.

The table lists this clonotype with a few counts. V gene TRBV4-3 combines with J gene TRBJ1-2, with D perhaps TRBD1 (6 bases). Germline CDR1 is LGHNA and CDR2 is YSLEER. This CDR3 spans 17 amino acids. V shed 0 bases and J shed 6 bases, with 20 bases lying between them. DNA of the CDR3: TGCGCCAGCAGCCAAGAGGGAGGGGGGAGATGGGATCATGGCTACACCTTC. Its translation: CASSQEGGGRWDHGYTF.

In regard to this clonotype: With a much larger clone just one base away, this may be a read error. The rearrangement uses TRBV5-1 and TRBJ1-4; no definite D call. CDR1 is SGHRS and CDR2 is YFSETQ in the germline V gene. This CDR3 has 13 residues. V lost 0 bases, J lost 9 bases, and 9 bases lay in between. CDR3 coding DNA: TGCGCCAGCAGCTTGGAAGGAACTCAAAAACTGTTTTTT. This translates into CASSLEGTQKLFF.

The genes are TRBV28 and TRBJ2-7; 8 nucleotides line up with TRBD2. In germline, CDR1 is MDHEN, CDR2 SYDVKM. The CDR3 length is 17 residues. V gave up 1 base and J gave up 0 bases; unmatched junction bases: 8. CDR3 coding DNA: TGTGCCAGCAGTTTATACCCACGGGAGGGACCCTCCTACGAGCAGTACTTC. This translates into CASSLYPREGPSYEQYF.

J is TRBJ2-7 and V is TRBV7-9; maybe TRBD2 (5 bases). Germline assignment: CDR1 SEHNR and CDR2 FQNEAQ (reference sequence). This CDR3 spans 16 amino acids. V dropped 4 bases and J dropped 6 bases, with 22 bases sitting between them. The CDR3 region has the DNA TGTGCCAGCAGCTCACCGGCCTCCCGGGGTCTGGGCGAGCAGTACTTC. This gives the protein CASSSPASRGLGEQYF.

This sequence joins TRBV7-2 and TRBJ1-2; 7 bases line up with TRBD1. Losses at the gene ends were 5 bases for V and 3 bases for J; bases not matched to a gene: 12. The CDR3 sequence is 16 residues long. CDR1 and CDR2 from the germline V gene are SGHTA and FQGNSA. Written as DNA, the CDR3 is TGTGCCAGCAGCCCCCCCCCCCGACAGGGATACTATGGCTACACCTTC. Amino acids: CASSPPPRQGYYGYTF.

This clonotype was detected only a few times. This chain connects TRBV10-3 to TRBJ2-7; a possible D gene is TRBD2 (7 bases). CDR3 length equals 15 residues. Germline CDR1 and CDR2: ENHRY and SYGVKD. V shed 0 bases and J shed 1 base, with 10 bases lying between them. The CDR3 protein is CAISESGGASYEQYF. As DNA, the CDR3 is TGTGCCATCAGTGAGTCGGGGGGGGCGTCCTACGAGCAGTACTTC.

This chain links TRBV6-2 or TRBV6-3 with TRBJ1-1; weak D call: TRBD1 (5 bases). This CDR3 has 17 amino acids. Germline V gene lookup returns CDR1 MNHEY and CDR2 SVGEGT. The ends were cut back, 1 base at V and 4 bases at J, with 19 bases in the middle. The CDR3 spells CASSYFFSGQGPTEAFF. CDR3 DNA sequence: TGTGCCAGCAGTTACTTTTTTTCAGGGCAGGGACCCACTGAAGCTTTCTTT.

This clonotype was detected a few times. This sequence joins TRBV20-1 and TRBJ2-3; perhaps TRBD1 as D (5 bases). Germline lookup yields CDR1 DFQATT and CDR2 SNEGSKA (reference sequence). Trimming removed 3 bases at V and 2 bases at J, with 12 bases between. This CDR3 is built from 14 residues. The CDR3 loop reads CSARKAGLTDTQYF. CDR3 DNA: TGCAGTGCTAGGAAGGCAGGGCTCACAGATACGCAGTATTTT.

The chain links TRBV7-9 to TRBJ2-7; no definite D call. CDR1 SEHNR and CDR2 FQNEAQ come from the germline V gene (reference sequence). The CDR3 consists of 15 residues. Trimming removed 5 bases at V and 3 bases at J, with 17 bases between. CDR3 in DNA: TGTGCCAGCAGCCCAGTCCAGTCACTTGACTACGAGCAGTACTTC. Translated: CASSPVQSLDYEQYF.

The chain joins TRBV6-2 or TRBV6-3 to TRBJ2-3; D remains unclear. The germline gives CDR1 MNHEY, CDR2 SVGEGT. Trimming removed 8 bases from V and 1 base from J, with 13 bases in between. The CDR3 runs to 14 residues. The CDR3 here is CASGPRWGTDTQYF. CDR3 nucleotides: TGTGCCAGCGGTCCTCGCTGGGGCACAGATACGCAGTATTTT.

The rearrangement links TRBV20-1 to TRBJ2-3; a possible D gene is TRBD2 (6 bases). V was pared by 6 bases and J by 2 bases, with 18 bases between. The CDR3 spans 15 residues. Germline CDR1 and CDR2: DFQATT and SNEGSKA (reference sequence). The CDR3 sequence is CSAIMRGFPTDTQYF. The CDR3, as DNA: TGCAGTGCCATTATGCGGGGTTTCCCCACAGATACGCAGTATTTT.

The CDR3 protein is CAISELSGQGSSSPLHF. The DNA of the CDR3 is TGTGCCATCAGTGAGTTGTCGGGACAGGGATCGTCTTCACCCCTCCACTTT. The gene calls are TRBV10-3 and TRBJ1-6, with TRBD1 matching 9 bases. The CDR3 length is 17 residues. The junction had 10 bases not matched to a gene; V was cut back by 1 base and J by 9 bases. CDR1 and CDR2 (germline): ENHRY, SYGVKD.

This clonotype was counted between two and nine times. V is TRBV29-1 and J is TRBJ1-1; TRBD1 might be the D (6 bases). The CDR3 sequence is 13 residues long. CDR1 and CDR2 from the germline V gene are SQVTM and ANQGSEA. Trimming removed 3 bases at V and 6 bases at J, with 14 bases between. CDR3 DNA sequence: TGCAGCGTTGAGAGGACAGCCCCACCTGAAGCTTTCTTT. Translation gives CSVERTAPPEAFF.

The chain uses TRBV18 and TRBJ1-1; a weak D match, TRBD1 (5 bases). Trimming took off 0 bases at V and 0 bases at J, with 11 bases between the two ends. The germline gives CDR1 KGHSH, CDR2 LQKENI. This CDR3 has 16 residues. The DNA of the CDR3 is TGTGCCAGCTCACCACCATCAGGGTTTATGAACACTGAAGCTTTCTTT. Translating gives CASSPPSGFMNTEAFF.

This clonotype has a handful of counts. The V gene is TRBV27, the J gene TRBJ2-7; no clear D. CDR3 length equals 13 residues. With 3 bases removed from V and 2 bases from J, the gap between germline ends came to 8 bases. The germline gives CDR1 MNHEY, CDR2 SMNVEV (reference sequence). The CDR3 sequence: CASSFARTYEQYF. CDR3 nucleotides: TGTGCCAGCAGTTTTGCCAGAACCTACGAGCAGTACTTC.

This clonotype was seen ten or more times. The chain is built from TRBV9 and TRBJ2-6, with D possibly matching TRBD2 (5 bases). The CDR3 is made up of 13 amino acids. Per the germline V gene, CDR1 is SGDLS and CDR2 is YYNGEE. V was pared by 4 bases and J by 10 bases, with 12 bases between. The CDR3 DNA reads as TGTGCCAGCAGCCCCCGGACGGGGAACGTCCTGACTTTC. Translation gives CASSPRTGNVLTF. Variable domain in full (rest from reference TRBV9 and TRBJ2-6): DSGVTQTPKHLITATGQRVTLRCSPRSGDLSVYWYQQSLDQGLQFLIQYYNGEERAKGNILERFSAQQFPDLHSELNLSSLELGDSALYFCASSPRTGNVLTFGAGSRLTVL.

The gene calls are TRBV4-1 and TRBJ1-4, with no clear D. The CDR3 loop spans 15 amino acids. The germline gives CDR1 MGHRA, CDR2 YSYEKL. The germline V and J ends were trimmed by 1 base and 8 bases, with 14 bases remaining between them. CDR3 sequence (DNA): TGCGCCAGCAGCCAAGGGGTAGGATCCGAAGAAAAACTGTTTTTT. As protein: CASSQGVGSEEKLFF.

The chain carries TRBV7-2 and TRBJ2-7, with D perhaps TRBD2 (6 bases). Germline CDR1 reads SGHTA; CDR2 reads FQGNSA. This CDR3 has 14 amino acids. V gave up 1 base and J gave up 0 bases, with 7 bases separating them. The chain's CDR3 is CASSLDGSSYEQYF. DNA of the CDR3: TGTGCCAGCAGCTTAGACGGGAGCTCCTACGAGCAGTACTTC.

In its sample, this clonotype was seen a few times. The chain carries TRBV11-2 and TRBJ2-3, with 7 bases matching TRBD1. The CDR3 is 15 residues long. The V gene end was trimmed by 5 bases and the J gene end by 1 base; junction bases not matched to a gene: 6. The germline V gene has CDR1 SGHAT and CDR2 FQNNGV. CDR3 loop: CASSVPGTGTDTQYF. Here the CDR3 DNA reads TGTGCCAGCAGCGTCCCCGGGACAGGCACAGATACGCAGTATTTT.

The sample holds many counts of this clonotype. The chain recombines TRBV20-1 with TRBJ2-5; 10 nucleotides line up with TRBD2. This CDR3 region has 13 residues. Germline trimming cut 4 bases from V and 2 bases from J; bases unmatched to any gene: 1. CDR1 is DFQATT, CDR2 SNEGSKA, per germline (reference sequence). CDR3 protein: CSAKLAGQETQYF. Written as DNA, the CDR3 is TGCAGTGCTAAACTAGCGGGACAAGAGACCCAGTACTTC.

The genes are TRBV7-9 and TRBJ2-3; TRBD1 matches 7 bases. Trimming took 2 bases from V and 3 from J; bases not matched to a gene: 5. CDR1 and CDR2 (germline): SEHNR, FQNEAQ (reference sequence). This CDR3 is built from 15 residues. The CDR3 reads CASSLLAGGTDTQYF. CDR3 nucleotide sequence: TGTGCCAGCAGCTTATTGGCAGGGGGTACAGATACGCAGTATTTT.

The chain couples TRBV5-5 to TRBJ1-2, with D possibly being TRBD1 (5 bases). V was clipped by 2 bases and J by 3 bases, with 11 bases between them. The CDR3 loop spans 14 amino acids. Per the germline V gene, CDR1 is SGHKS and CDR2 is YYEKEE (reference sequence). CDR3 nucleotides: TGTGCCAGCAGCTTATCGCAGGGTTACTATGGCTACACCTTC. Protein sequence: CASSLSQGYYGYTF.

This clonotype was seen more than once but under ten times. The chain couples TRBV20-1 to TRBJ2-1; D is unresolved. Germline CDR1 is DFQATT and CDR2 is SNEGSKA (reference sequence). V lost 3 bases, J lost 0 bases, and 18 bases lay in between. The length of the CDR3 is 17 residues. The CDR3 nucleotides are TGCAGTGCTAGGATCCTGCCGGGCGTTAGCTCCTACAATGAGCAGTTCTTC. Amino acid sequence: CSARILPGVSSYNEQFF.

The chain combines TRBV18 with TRBJ2-1; 12 positions agree with TRBD2. Germline V gives CDR1 KGHSH, CDR2 LQKENI. The CDR3 length is 16 residues. With 4 bases clipped from V and 8 bases from J, the junction kept 9 bases outside the gene matches. The CDR3 spells CASSRQLAGGLDEQFF. The CDR3 bases are TGTGCCAGCTCACGACAGCTAGCGGGGGGGCTCGATGAGCAGTTCTTC.

The rearrangement joins TRBV15 to TRBJ2-1; TRBD1 matches at 10 bases. Germline V lookup: CDR1 LNHNV, CDR2 YYDKDF (reference sequence). The J segment lost 10 bases and the V segment lost 1 base, leaving 4 bases of the junction unmatched. This CDR3 has 14 amino acids. For the CDR3, the DNA is TGTGCCACCAGCAGAGTGACAGGGGGCTGGGAGCAGTTCTTC. Amino acids: CATSRVTGGWEQFF.

V is TRBV29-1 and J is TRBJ2-1, with 12 bases matching TRBD2. The CDR3 length is 15 residues. Germline V gene lookup returns CDR1 SQVTM and CDR2 ANQGSEA. J lost 6 bases, V lost 4 bases, and 7 bases had no gene match. The CDR3 bases are TGCAGCGTTGGCGGACTAGCGGGGACACGCAATGAGCAGTTCTTC. Translation gives CSVGGLAGTRNEQFF.

The table lists this clonotype with many counts. This chain links TRBV7-8 with TRBJ1-5; 8 bases are shared with TRBD1. J gave up 4 bases and V 3 bases, and 5 bases lay outside the gene matches. The germline V gene encodes CDR1 SGHVS and CDR2 FQNEAQ. The CDR3 length is 15 residues. The CDR3 loop reads CASSFLDRVNQPQHF. The CDR3 region has the DNA TGTGCCAGCAGCTTTCTGGACAGGGTGAATCAGCCCCAGCATTTT.

This clonotype has only a few counts. The chain recombines TRBV20-1 with TRBJ2-7; no clear D gene. The CDR3 totals 15 residues. Germline V lookup: CDR1 DFQATT, CDR2 SNEGSKA (reference sequence). Trimming cost V 6 bases and J 4 bases, with 22 bases left between them. This CDR3 reads CSADPRTSSAYEQYF. DNA for the CDR3: TGCAGTGCAGACCCTCGGACCTCTAGTGCGTACGAGCAGTACTTC.